These T cell receptor beta chains were read from a single sample in a study of blood T cell repertoires in COVID-19. Repertoires were generated with immunoSEQ multiplex PCR, while TCRdb's copy carries only in-frame clones and drops some. The table has around 130,000 clones, approximately 80% seen once. Sequenced input: peripheral blood. The receptors come from a man older than 75 with acute or convalescent COVID-19. The CDR3 runs from the conserved cysteine through the conserved F or W. D genes are given only for firm matches. Not every row has a clone size; where given, it reads once, few, many or a size class.

d_gene	j_gene	v_gene	abundance	CDR3aa	CDR3nt
TRBD1	TRBJ1-5	TRBV4-3	once	CASSQAYRGQSNQPQHF	TGCGCCAGCAGCCAAGCTTACAGGGGGCAAAGCAATCAGCCCCAGCATTTT
TRBD1	TRBJ1-6	TRBV18	NA	CASSPWDRQINSPLHF	TGTGCCAGCTCACCATGGGACAGACAGATTAATTCACCCCTCCACTTT
TRBD2	TRBJ2-3	TRBV5-6	NA	CASSLLSGGNTDTQYF	TGTGCCAGCAGCTTGTTGAGCGGGGGGAACACAGATACGCAGTATTTT
NA	TRBJ1-2	TRBV29-1	NA	CSVGENYGYTF	TGCAGCGTTGGTGAGAACTATGGCTACACCTTC
NA	TRBJ2-6	TRBV4-1	NA	CASSQGPLSSGANVLTF	TGCGCCAGCAGCCAAGGCCCCCTAAGCTCTGGGGCCAACGTCCTGACTTTC
TRBD1	TRBJ1-1	TRBV11-2	NA	CASRPGQGSEAFF	TGTGCCAGCAGACCGGGACAGGGCTCTGAAGCTTTCTTT
NA	TRBJ1-2	TRBV6-5	NA	CASSSGGGNYGYTF	TGTGCCAGCAGCTCCGGTGGCGGGAACTATGGCTACACCTTC
NA	TRBJ2-5	TRBV27	NA	CASSSLFSGEETQYF	TGTGCCAGCAGTTCCCTCTTTAGCGGCGAAGAGACCCAGTACTTC
NA	TRBJ2-1	TRBV20-1	NA	CSSDRVNEQFF	TGCAGCTCCGACCGGGTGAATGAGCAGTTCTTC
TRBD2	TRBJ2-2	TRBV5-4	NA	CASSLAVGAGGDTGELFF	TGTGCCAGCAGCTTGGCCGTCGGAGCGGGGGGTGACACCGGGGAGCTGTTTTTT
TRBD1	TRBJ1-4	TRBV7-9	NA	CASSFDRVNEKLFF	TGTGCCAGCAGCTTCGACAGGGTTAATGAAAAACTGTTTTTT